These 4 T cell receptor beta chains were all obtained from the same sample, sequenced in a study of control samples from healthy donors and cancer patients. Data came from immunoSEQ multiplex PCR; TCRdb stores just in-frame clones and leaves some out. The sample includes tens of thousands of clones, around 80% of them seen just once. The source material was PBMCs. Source of these receptors: a man aged 55 to 70 with head and neck cancer.

This sequence joins TRBV2 and TRBJ2-5; possibly TRBD2 for D (6 bases). Germline V gene data show CDR1 as SNHLY and CDR2 as FYNNEI. The CDR3 length is 14 residues. Trimming pared 6 bases from V and 4 bases from J, leaving 15 bases between. CDR3 DNA sequence: TGTGCCAGCAGCGCCGGGACTGCCCTAGAGACCCAGTACTTC. Encoded protein: CASSAGTALETQYF. Looking up the rest from reference TRBV2 and TRBJ2-5 gives the full variable domain: EPEVTQTPSHQVTQMGQEVILRCVPISNHLYFYWYRQILGQKVEFLVSFYNNEISEKSEIFDDQFSVERPDGSNFTLKIRSTKLEDSAMYFCASSAGTALETQYFGPGTRLLVL.

The chain joins TRBV4-1 to TRBJ2-1; D is unclear. The germline V gene has CDR1 MGHRA and CDR2 YSYEKL. This CDR3 has 15 amino acids. V lost 3 bases, J lost 8 bases, and 17 bases lay in between. CDR3 residues: CASSHGPQGKDEQFF. The CDR3 DNA reads as TGCGCCAGCAGCCACGGACCCCAAGGTAAAGATGAGCAGTTCTTC.

The chain has TRBV4-2 and TRBJ1-4, with a possible D match to TRBD1 (5 bases). The CDR3 loop spans 15 amino acids. Germline values: CDR1 LGHNA, CDR2 YNFKEQ. With 4 bases removed from V and 6 bases from J, the gap between germline ends came to 15 bases. CDR3 region: CASSRLGGTDEKLFF. CDR3 nucleotide sequence: TGTGCCAGCAGCCGTCTCGGGGGAACGGATGAAAAACTGTTTTTT.

The V and J genes are TRBV5-1 and TRBJ2-1; the D call may be TRBD1 or TRBD2 (6 bases each). The germline V gene encodes CDR1 SGHRS and CDR2 YFSETQ. V lost 1 base to trimming and J lost 7 bases, with 21 bases between them. This CDR3 has 17 amino acids. The CDR3 bases are TGCGCCAGCAGCTTGACAACTCGGACTGGGGGGCGGAATGAGCAGTTCTTC. Translated: CASSLTTRTGGRNEQFF.